This T cell receptor (beta chain) was captured in a study of T cells after posttransplantation cyclophosphamide. General study findings and limits: Recipient CMV seropositivity and CMV reactivation strongly tracked TRB clonality. Blood and skin or GI T cell repertoires showed limited TRB overlap. Later blood repertoires were often dominated by clones from the donor CD8+ memory compartment.

This clone has more than one count but fewer than ten. Its matching antigen is unknown. Peripheral blood was collected from the related graft donor on the marrow donation day. Sequencing used immunoSEQ multiplex PCR; TCRdb keeps in-frame clones, though not all of them. The sample contains about 40,000 clones, none of them singletons. This receptor was identified in a man aged 30 to 39 in good health and a related stem cell transplant donor. The sequenced material came from PBMCs.

CDR3 loop: CASSESTSGGTDTQYF. In DNA, the CDR3 is TGCGCCAGCAGTGAGTCTACTAGCGGGGGCACAGATACGCAGTATTTT. This chain connects TRBV10-1 to TRBJ2-3, with TRBD2 matching over 10 bases. This CDR3 region has 16 residues. Per the germline V gene, CDR1 is WNHNN and CDR2 is SYGVQD (reference sequence). Germline trimming cut 0 bases from V and 1 base from J; bases unmatched to any gene: 1.